One sample yielded the 18 T cell receptor beta chains listed below, sequenced in a study of glioma-infiltrating T cells after dendritic cell vaccination. Measured with immunoSEQ multiplex PCR; TCRdb has only the in-frame clones, and not every one. The repertoire includes about 73,000 clones, 82% of them detected once, and about 2.1% sits in the top ten. This specimen consisted of blood, obtained before dendritic cell vaccination. These receptors originate from a human donor with glioblastoma.

This chain joins TRBV5-5 and TRBJ1-1; 10 bases match TRBD1. The trim removed 4 bases at V and 4 bases at J, leaving 10 bases unmatched. Germline V gene sequence: CDR1 SGHKS, CDR2 YYEKEE (reference sequence). The CDR3 consists of 16 residues. The CDR3 reads CASSGGTGVVTTEAFF. The CDR3 DNA is TGTGCCAGCAGCGGCGGGACAGGGGTGGTGACCACTGAAGCTTTCTTT.

The V call is TRBV7-3, the J call TRBJ2-3; 9 bases map to TRBD2. CDR1 and CDR2 (germline): SGHTA, FQGTGA. The V segment lost 3 bases and the J segment 0 bases; nucleotides outside the gene matches: 4. The CDR3 runs to 16 residues. CDR3 protein: CASSFSGRSSTDTQYF. The CDR3 DNA follows: TGTGCCAGCAGCTTCAGCGGGAGGTCTAGCACAGATACGCAGTATTTT.

The chain carries TRBV4-1 and TRBJ2-2; 7 nucleotides align to TRBD1. The CDR3 sequence is 16 residues long. The V gene's germline CDR1 is MGHRA and CDR2 YSYEKL. With 6 bases clipped from V and 6 bases from J, the junction kept 13 bases outside the gene matches. CDR3 sequence: CASRRWIVGQAGELFF. Written as DNA, the CDR3 is TGCGCCAGCAGGCGTTGGATAGTTGGACAGGCCGGGGAGCTGTTTTTT.

The chain joins TRBV5-6 to TRBJ1-2, with D maybe TRBD1 (6 bases). The CDR3 contains 14 residues. V lost 5 bases and J 8 bases, leaving 19 bases between the germline ends. Germline V lookup: CDR1 SGHDT, CDR2 YYEEEE. The CDR3 coding sequence is TGTGCCAGCAGTCGGGTGCGGGGGCGGGAAGGCTACACCTTC. It codes for CASSRVRGREGYTF.

The chain has TRBV2 and TRBJ2-1, with 9 bases lining up with TRBD2. Germline loops: CDR1 SNHLY, CDR2 FYNNEI. The J segment lost 15 bases and the V segment lost 4 bases, leaving 10 bases of the junction unmatched. There are 13 residues in the CDR3. The CDR3 loop reads CASSGEWGGGVFF. The CDR3, as DNA: TGTGCCAGCAGTGGGGAGTGGGGCGGGGGGGTGTTCTTC.

This chain uses TRBV6-1 with TRBJ2-2, with no clear D. Germline CDR1 and CDR2: MNHNS and SASEGT. The V gene lost 4 bases and the J gene lost 8 bases, with 11 bases spanning the gap. The CDR3 loop spans 13 amino acids. CDR3 coding DNA: TGTGCCAGCAGTGCTAGGTCGGCGGGGGAGCTGTTTTTT. It codes for CASSARSAGELFF.

The chain recombines TRBV27 with TRBJ1-4; D unresolved. V dropped 9 bases and J dropped 7 bases, with 18 bases sitting between them. CDR1 MNHEY and CDR2 SMNVEV come from the germline V gene (reference sequence). This CDR3 has 14 residues. CDR3 in amino acids: CASSLRGGGEKLFF. The DNA of the CDR3 is TGTGCCAGTAGTCTCCGGGGAGGTGGTGAAAAACTGTTTTTT.

This clone was seen once. This chain uses TRBV7-2 with TRBJ1-4; no definite D call. The V gene's germline CDR1 is SGHTA and CDR2 FQGNSA. This CDR3 region has 16 residues. V lost 0 bases and J 0 bases, leaving 8 bases between the germline ends. In DNA, the CDR3 is TGTGCCAGCAGCTTAGCGGGGAGCACAACTAATGAAAAACTGTTTTTT. This gives the protein CASSLAGSTTNEKLFF.

This clone was picked up a small number of times. This chain joins TRBV10-3 and TRBJ1-5; D remains ambiguous. From germline, CDR1 is ENHRY and CDR2 SYGVKD. V was clipped by 4 bases and J by 0 bases, with 7 bases between them. This CDR3 region has 14 residues. The CDR3 region has the DNA TGTGCCATCAGTGCAGGTAATAGCAATCAGCCCCAGCATTTT. It is translated as CAISAGNSNQPQHF.

The V gene is TRBV6-6, the J gene TRBJ1-2; TRBD1 agrees at 10 bases. CDR3 size: 13 residues. Germline CDR1 is MNHNY and CDR2 is SVGAGI (reference sequence). V shed 6 bases and J 8 bases; nucleotides not matched to a gene: 6. In DNA, the CDR3 is TGTGCCAGCAGGCCCGGGACAGGGGAGGGCTACACCTTC. The encoded protein is CASRPGTGEGYTF.

The rearrangement links TRBV12-5 to TRBJ2-3; maybe TRBD2 (6 bases). Trimming left V 4 bases short and J 0 bases short, with 26 bases between. CDR3 length: 20 residues. Germline-derived CDR1 and CDR2 are LGHNT and FRNRAP. The DNA of the CDR3 is TGTGCTAGTGGTTCTACCTCTCGGGACTCCTACTTCGGTAGCACAGATACGCAGTATTTT. It specifies CASGSTSRDSYFGSTDTQYF.

V is TRBV30 and J is TRBJ2-1; a possible D gene is TRBD2 (6 bases). The CDR3 is 13 amino acids. V was trimmed by 4 bases and J by 4 bases, leaving 11 bases between them. Germline lookup yields CDR1 GTSNPN and CDR2 SVGIG (reference sequence). In DNA, the CDR3 is TGTGCCTGGAACGGAGGGATTTACAATGAGCAGTTCTTC. Translating it yields CAWNGGIYNEQFF.

A single count supports this clone. J is TRBJ1-2 and V is TRBV6-1; unclear D gene. Germline V gives CDR1 MNHNS, CDR2 SASEGT. The ends were cut back, 6 bases at V and 5 bases at J, with 7 bases in the middle. This CDR3 is built from 11 residues. The CDR3, as DNA: TGTGCCAGCAGCGACACGTATGGCTACACCTTC. It yields the protein CASSDTYGYTF.

The chain is built from TRBV6-6 and TRBJ2-7, with TRBD1 matching 11 bases. The CDR3 spans 15 residues. V trimming: 6 bases; J trimming: 2 bases; junction bases outside the gene matches: 6. The V gene's germline CDR1 is MNHNY and CDR2 SVGAGI (reference sequence). In nucleotides, the CDR3 is TGTGCCAGCAGCCTTGGACAGGGGGCCACCTACGAGCAGTACGTC. Its protein is CASSLGQGATYEQYV.

V is TRBV5-1 and J is TRBJ1-6; 8 positions match TRBD1. With V trimmed by 5 bases and J by 8 bases, 9 bases remained unmatched. Germline CDR1 SGHRS, CDR2 YFSETQ. The CDR3 has 15 residues. DNA of the CDR3: TGCGCCAGCAGTCCCACAGGGGGATCCTATTCACCCCTCCACTTT. Translating it yields CASSPTGGSYSPLHF.

V is TRBV6-5 and J is TRBJ2-7; 10 nucleotides line up with TRBD1. V lost 6 bases and J lost 6; bases outside the gene matches: 8. Germline assignment: CDR1 MNHEY and CDR2 SVGAGI. This CDR3 has 14 amino acids. The CDR3 protein is CASSRGQGNTEQYV. The CDR3 nucleotides read TGTGCCAGCAGCCGGGGACAGGGGAATACCGAGCAGTACGTC.

DNA for the CDR3: TGTGCCAGCTCACCACGTGAGGCGGTCGCCTACGAGCAGTACTTC. This codes for CASSPREAVAYEQYF. The chain joins TRBV18 to TRBJ2-7; D remains ambiguous. Looked up from germline, CDR1 is KGHSH and CDR2 is LQKENI. V lost 1 base and J lost 2, with 12 bases in between. The CDR3 is 15 residues long.

V and J are TRBV30 and TRBJ2-4, with TRBD2 identical over 15 bases. The CDR3 has 13 residues. V shed 5 bases and J 7 bases; nucleotides not matched to a gene: 0. CDR1 and CDR2 from the germline V gene are GTSNPN and SVGIG (reference sequence). CDR3 loop: CAWGLAGGNIQYF. The CDR3 DNA sequence: TGTGCCTGGGGACTAGCGGGGGGGAACATTCAGTACTTC.